The 18 T cell receptor beta chains below all came from one sample that was sequenced in a study of neurological immune-mediated disorders. Via MiXCR, TCRdb re-called the 5' RACE reads, giving one row per CDR3 protein. This sample yields about 120,000 distinct CDR3 sequences, of which roughly 3.2% are seen a single time; roughly 1.3% belongs to the top ten. Material: PBMCs. These receptors were collected from a woman between 25 and 40 years old with multiple sclerosis.

In this sample, this clonotype turned up many times. The chain employs TRBV20-1 and TRBJ2-7; no firm D call. V was trimmed by 3 bases and J by 2 bases, leaving 14 bases between them. This CDR3 has 14 amino acids. Germline-derived CDR1 and CDR2 are DFQATT and SNEGSKA (reference sequence). CDR3 amino acids: CSARSVDDAYEQYF. Here the CDR3 DNA reads TGCAGTGCTAGGAGCGTCGACGACGCCTACGAGCAGTACTTC.

This clonotype was detected ten times or more. The rearrangement joins TRBV6-4 to TRBJ2-1, with D possibly matching TRBD1 (6 bases). Per germline, CDR1 MRHNA and CDR2 SNTAGT. The V and J ends lost 4 bases and 3 bases respectively, with 13 bases between them. This CDR3 region has 15 residues. CDR3 sequence: CASSAQGTVYNEQFF. The CDR3 DNA is TGTGCCAGCAGTGCACAGGGTACCGTCTACAATGAGCAGTTCTTC.

For the CDR3, the DNA is TGTGCCAGCAGCGTAGCGGGACCTAACTACGAGCAGTACTTC. Its translation is CASSVAGPNYEQYF. This rearrangement joins TRBV27 to TRBJ2-7, with 8 bases identical to TRBD2. V gave up 6 bases and J gave up 3 bases; unmatched junction bases: 7. Germline CDR1 is MNHEY and CDR2 is SMNVEV (reference sequence). There are 14 residues in the CDR3.

This clonotype was counted at least ten times. The chain carries TRBV5-1 and TRBJ2-5; TRBD2 might be the D (5 bases). The CDR3 sequence is 13 residues long. V lost 1 base to trimming and J lost 8 bases, with 12 bases between them. From germline, CDR1 is SGHRS and CDR2 YFSETQ. The CDR3 DNA follows: TGCGCCAGCAGCTTGCTAACAGAGGGTACCCAGTACTTC. It codes for CASSLLTEGTQYF.

This clonotype was found many times. This chain connects TRBV12-3 or TRBV12-4 to TRBJ1-5; 10 bases agree with TRBD1. The length of the CDR3 is 18 residues. The J segment lost 6 bases and the V segment lost 5 bases, leaving 16 bases of the junction unmatched. The CDR3 DNA reads as TGTGCCAGCAGTGATCAGCTAGAGACAGGGGGCACGGTTCAGCCCCAGCATTTT. Its protein is CASSDQLETGGTVQPQHF.

This clonotype was seen ten or more times. The V call is TRBV12-3 or TRBV12-4, the J call TRBJ1-5; D remains ambiguous. Trimming stripped 2 bases from V and 5 bases from J, with 4 bases between. CDR3 length: 12 amino acids. CDR3 DNA sequence: TGTGCCAGCAGTTTAACTGATCAGCCCCAGCATTTT. It specifies CASSLTDQPQHF.

This clonotype was seen repeatedly, ten times or more. The V call is TRBV5-5, the J call TRBJ2-3; 10 nucleotides line up with TRBD2. Germline CDR1 and CDR2: SGHKS and YYEKEE (reference sequence). The CDR3 runs 15 residues. The V segment lost 5 bases and the J segment 5 bases; nucleotides outside the gene matches: 8. CDR3 DNA: TGTGCCAGCAGGCTAGCGGGAGTGGGGAGAGATACGCAGTATTTT. Amino acid sequence: CASRLAGVGRDTQYF.

The sample holds many counts of this clonotype. The genes are TRBV12-3 or TRBV12-4 and TRBJ1-2; D gene uncertain. This CDR3 is 13 amino acids long. The V end lost 3 bases, the J end lost 6 bases, and 11 bases lay between the germline ends. CDR3 loop: CASSLGQAHGYTF. The CDR3 nucleotides read TGTGCCAGCAGTTTGGGCCAGGCCCATGGCTACACCTTC.

There are many counts of this clonotype. The chain is built from TRBV29-1 and TRBJ2-5, with a possible D match to TRBD1 (5 bases). Trimming pared 4 bases from V and 7 bases from J, leaving 16 bases between. In germline, CDR1 is SQVTM, CDR2 ANQGSEA. The CDR3 has 13 residues. The CDR3 region has the DNA TGCAGCGTTGCTGACAGTACCTTTGGGACCCAGTACTTC. It yields the protein CSVADSTFGTQYF.

This clonotype was seen repeatedly, ten times or more. The V call is TRBV4-3, the J call TRBJ2-7, with 9 bases that match TRBD1. Germline V gene lookup returns CDR1 LGHNA and CDR2 YSLEER. V was clipped by 1 base and J by 2 bases; unmatched bases: 3. The CDR3 runs to 15 residues. The CDR3 sequence is CASSQGWDRAYEQYF. The DNA for the CDR3 is TGCGCCAGCAGCCAAGGTTGGGACAGGGCCTACGAGCAGTACTTC.

About this clonotype: This may come from a read error, since a much larger clone is one base off. V and J are TRBV20-1 and TRBJ1-3; D remains unclear. Germline values: CDR1 DFQATT, CDR2 SNEGSKA (reference sequence). There are 12 residues in the CDR3. CDR3 protein: CSAREGGKTIYF. The CDR3 DNA is TGCAGTGCTAGAGAAGGAGGAAAAACCATATATTTT.

This clonotype showed up many times. The gene calls are TRBV5-1 and TRBJ2-6; TRBD1 agrees at 7 bases. The ends lost 4 bases at V and 4 bases at J; junction bases unmatched: 5. This CDR3 comprises 15 residues. The V gene's germline CDR1 is SGHRS and CDR2 YFSETQ. The CDR3 bases are TGCGCCAGCAGCAAGACAGGGCCCGGGGCCAACGTCCTGACTTTC. It encodes CASSKTGPGANVLTF. Together with reference TRBV5-1 and TRBJ2-6, the CDR3 gives the full variable domain: KAGVTQTPRYLIKTRGQQVTLSCSPISGHRSVSWYQQTPGQGLQFLFEYFSETQRNKGNFPGRFSGRQFSNSRSEMNVSTLELGDSALYLCASSKTGPGANVLTFGAGSRLTVL.

This clonotype was recorded many times. The rearrangement links TRBV20-1 to TRBJ1-2; D call uncertain. The germline V gene encodes CDR1 DFQATT and CDR2 SNEGSKA (reference sequence). V was pared by 2 bases and J by 6 bases, with 13 bases between. The CDR3 totals 13 residues. The CDR3 here is CSARQGWANGYTF. The DNA for the CDR3 is TGCAGTGCTAGACAAGGATGGGCAAATGGCTACACCTTC.

This clonotype was counted many times. The chain has TRBV20-1 and TRBJ2-5, with 9 bases that match TRBD2. Germline lookup yields CDR1 DFQATT and CDR2 SNEGSKA (reference sequence). V shed 1 base and J 3 bases; nucleotides not matched to a gene: 15. This CDR3 is built from 18 residues. CDR3 protein: CSARGWSGRREGKETQYF. CDR3 bases: TGCAGTGCTAGAGGATGGTCGGGTCGGCGGGAGGGTAAAGAGACCCAGTACTTC.

Comments on this clonotype: A clone one base away is much larger, so this may be a read error. V is TRBV15 and J is TRBJ1-2; D is unresolved. The length of the CDR3 is 12 residues. The germline gives CDR1 LNHNV, CDR2 YYDKDF (reference sequence). The CDR3 sequence: CANSRDRSGYTF. CDR3 DNA sequence: TGTGCCAACAGCAGAGATCGGAGTGGCTACACCTTC.

This clonotype was recorded many times. The chain employs TRBV6-1 and TRBJ2-7; TRBD2 is a possible D gene (5 bases). The V end lost 2 bases, the J end lost 2 bases, and 13 bases lay between the germline ends. This CDR3 contains 15 residues. CDR1 MNHNS and CDR2 SASEGT come from the germline V gene. The CDR3 sequence is CASSELGLRTYEQYF. CDR3 in DNA: TGTGCCAGCAGTGAACTAGGACTCCGAACCTACGAGCAGTACTTC.

This clonotype was seen more than once but under ten times. This chain uses TRBV20-1 with TRBJ2-5; D may be TRBD2 (6 bases). The CDR3 runs 14 residues. Deletions cut 5 bases from V and 5 bases from J, with 18 bases between. CDR1 and CDR2 (germline): DFQATT, SNEGSKA (reference sequence). The CDR3 loop is CSAQGLYAGETQYF. CDR3 nucleotide sequence: TGCAGTGCTCAGGGCCTGTATGCGGGGGAGACCCAGTACTTC.

This clonotype has ten or more counts. V gene TRBV29-1 combines with J gene TRBJ2-1; TRBD2 matches 11 bases. V lost 1 base, J lost 0 bases, and 8 bases stayed unmatched. The CDR3 has 18 amino acids. In germline, CDR1 is SQVTM, CDR2 ANQGSEA. The CDR3 nucleotides read TGCAGCGTTGAAGTTTTGACTAGCGGGATCAACTCCTACAATGAGCAGTTCTTC. This sequence encodes CSVEVLTSGINSYNEQFF.